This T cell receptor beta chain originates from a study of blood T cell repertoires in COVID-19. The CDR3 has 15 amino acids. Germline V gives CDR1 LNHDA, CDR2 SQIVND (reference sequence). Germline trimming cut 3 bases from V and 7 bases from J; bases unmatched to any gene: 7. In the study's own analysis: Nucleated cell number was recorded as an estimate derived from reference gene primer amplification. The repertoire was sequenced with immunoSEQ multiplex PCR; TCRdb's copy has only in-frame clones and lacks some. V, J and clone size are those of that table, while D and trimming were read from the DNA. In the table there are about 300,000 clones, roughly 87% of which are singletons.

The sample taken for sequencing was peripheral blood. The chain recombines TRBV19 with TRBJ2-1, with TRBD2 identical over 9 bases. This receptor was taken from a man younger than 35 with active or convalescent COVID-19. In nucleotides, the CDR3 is TGTGCCAGTAGTATCCTCAGCGGGGGGAGGAATGAGCAGTTCTTC. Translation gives CASSILSGGRNEQFF.